These T cell receptor beta chains were read from a single sample in a study of cytomegalovirus exposure and HLA in healthy donors. Assay: immunoSEQ multiplex PCR; the TCRdb copy retains only in-frame clones and omits some. Of 95,000 to 100,000 clones detected, about 74% appear once; the ten largest clones hold approximately 16%. The sequencing input was PBMCs. The receptors originated from a man aged 60 to 75 in good health and CMV-seropositive. CDR3s include the opening cysteine and the closing phenylalanine or tryptophan. Each record gives: D gene, V gene, J gene, CDR3 protein. D genes are given only for firm matches.

D: NA; V: TRBV11-2; J: TRBJ2-5; CDR3: CASSPQGGETQYF
D: NA; V: TRBV27; J: TRBJ2-2; CDR3: CASSTGFGNTGELFF
D: NA; V: TRBV5-1; J: TRBJ1-2; CDR3: CASSLGPTDYGYTF
D: TRBD1; V: TRBV10-3; J: TRBJ2-7; CDR3: CAISEEGTGLAYEQYF
D: NA; V: TRBV5-5; J: TRBJ1-3; CDR3: CASSWTDGNTIYF
D: NA; V: TRBV27; J: TRBJ1-1; CDR3: CASSLGGNTEAFF
D: NA; V: TRBV9; J: TRBJ2-1; CDR3: CASSSALGPNNNEQFF
D: NA; V: TRBV7-9; J: TRBJ2-1; CDR3: CSSSSEANEQFF
D: TRBD1; V: TRBV4-1; J: TRBJ1-1; CDR3: CASSHGTAYEAFF
D: NA; V: TRBV6-1; J: TRBJ1-6; CDR3: CASSEFAGSPLHF
D: NA; V: TRBV7-2; J: TRBJ1-5; CDR3: CASSFTGNQPQHF
D: TRBD2; V: TRBV6-5; J: TRBJ2-1; CDR3: CASSYSGTSGVNEQFF
D: NA; V: TRBV6-4; J: TRBJ2-3; CDR3: CASSATGTDTQYF
D: NA; V: TRBV28; J: TRBJ1-3; CDR3: CASSSLGAGNTIYF
D: NA; V: TRBV25-1; J: TRBJ2-1; CDR3: CATSGPHGGDEQFF
D: TRBD2; V: TRBV9; J: TRBJ2-2; CDR3: CASSPRRASGGLRNTGELFF
D: NA; V: TRBV5-4; J: TRBJ2-7; CDR3: CASSLAGEYYEQYF
D: NA; V: TRBV18; J: TRBJ2-1; CDR3: CASSPPGGAFNEQFF
D: NA; V: TRBV29-1; J: TRBJ2-3; CDR3: CSVAGKDTQYF
D: NA; V: TRBV10-3; J: TRBJ2-7; CDR3: CATEGDEQYF
D: TRBD1; V: TRBV19; J: TRBJ1-4; CDR3: CASSIITGGTSEKLFF
D: TRBD1; V: TRBV6-5; J: TRBJ1-5; CDR3: CASNLDRGRQPQHF
D: TRBD1; V: TRBV6-1; J: TRBJ1-5; CDR3: CASTSGQTYVQPQHF
D: NA; V: TRBV20-1; J: TRBJ1-2; CDR3: CSAAGGYGYTF
D: TRBD1; V: TRBV5-5; J: TRBJ2-7; CDR3: CASSFRDRNYEQYF
D: NA; V: TRBV7-9; J: TRBJ1-4; CDR3: CASSSDSRTNEKLFF
D: NA; V: TRBV7-6; J: TRBJ2-1; CDR3: CASSQTVGVQPNEQFF
D: NA; V: TRBV2; J: TRBJ1-2; CDR3: CASRSTGRDGYTF
D: TRBD2; V: TRBV28; J: TRBJ2-7; CDR3: CASSLERGAYEQYF
D: TRBD1; V: TRBV9; J: TRBJ1-2; CDR3: CASSPSGTGNYGYTF
D: NA; V: TRBV6-5; J: TRBJ1-6; CDR3: CASSYSGEESSPLHF
D: TRBD1; V: TRBV12-5; J: TRBJ2-1; CDR3: CASGWGDRGYNEQFF
D: NA; V: TRBV19; J: TRBJ1-2; CDR3: CASSIGTVDNYGYTF
D: TRBD1; V: TRBV4-2; J: TRBJ2-1; CDR3: CASSQGRQGNEQFF
D: NA; V: TRBV18; J: TRBJ1-2; CDR3: CASSPLGQPSYGYTF
D: NA; V: TRBV6-1; J: TRBJ2-7; CDR3: CASSEAEGQYF
D: TRBD1; V: TRBV29-1; J: TRBJ1-1; CDR3: CSVEGAGGTEAFF
D: TRBD2; V: TRBV20-1; J: TRBJ2-7; CDR3: CSARTSYEQYF
D: TRBD1; V: TRBV4-2; J: TRBJ1-6; CDR3: CASSLGQANSPLHF
D: TRBD2; V: TRBV7-9; J: TRBJ2-3; CDR3: CASSLVGSGGTWEYF
D: NA; V: TRBV6-4; J: TRBJ2-3; CDR3: CASRDSLSTDTQYF
D: NA; V: TRBV21-1; J: TRBJ2-3; CDR3: CASRWIGGSTDTQYF
D: TRBD2; V: TRBV6-5; J: NA; CDR3: CASSLAGDHEQYF
D: NA; V: TRBV27; J: TRBJ1-4; CDR3: CASSSAPGEEEKLFF
D: NA; V: TRBV4-2; J: TRBJ2-7; CDR3: CASSQDDGGTGYEQYF
D: TRBD1; V: TRBV5-4; J: TRBJ2-7; CDR3: CASSNRGSSYEQYF
D: TRBD1; V: TRBV30; J: NA; CDR3: CAWSVGTGVNEQYF
D: NA; V: TRBV2; J: TRBJ1-1; CDR3: CASSERAGLEAFF